This is a list of T cell receptor beta chains from one sample in a study of blood T cell repertoires in COVID-19. Profiled with immunoSEQ multiplex PCR; TCRdb holds only in-frame clones, not every one. The sample includes hundreds of thousands of clones, 86% seen only once; the top ten take around 4.5%. The sequenced sample was PBMCs or T cells enriched from blood (not recorded which). The source of these receptors is a woman in her 30s who had been exposed to COVID-19. The CDR3 runs from the conserved cysteine through the conserved F or W. The order of the fields is D gene, CDR3 length, J gene, clone size, V gene, CDR3 DNA, CDR3 protein. The D gene is left open where the match is weak. The size field is filled for only some rows; it gives once, few, many or a size class.

d_call: .; cdr3_length: 14; j_call: TRBJ1-2; clone_size: .; v_call: TRBV5-1; cdr3_nt: TGCGCCAGCAGCTTGGGGCAGGGGACGGATGGCTACACCTTC; cdr3_aa: CASSLGQGTDGYTF
d_call: TRBD1; cdr3_length: 16; j_call: TRBJ1-6; clone_size: once; v_call: TRBV19; cdr3_nt: TGTGCCAGTAGTACTCGGACAGGGGGCTCTAATTCACCCCTCCACTTT; cdr3_aa: CASSTRTGGSNSPLHF
d_call: .; cdr3_length: 14; j_call: TRBJ2-2; clone_size: .; v_call: TRBV27; cdr3_nt: TGTGCCAGCAGTTTAGGTTCCGGGGTCGGGGAGCTGTTTTTT; cdr3_aa: CASSLGSGVGELFF
d_call: TRBD1; cdr3_length: 12; j_call: TRBJ1-2; clone_size: .; v_call: TRBV24-1; cdr3_nt: TGTGCCACCAGGACAGGGGACTATGGCTACACCTTC; cdr3_aa: CATRTGDYGYTF
d_call: TRBD1; cdr3_length: 15; j_call: TRBJ2-1; clone_size: .; v_call: TRBV9; cdr3_nt: TGTGCCAGCACCGAGACAGGGGCCCGCTACGGAGAGCAGTTCTTC; cdr3_aa: CASTETGARYGEQFF
d_call: TRBD1; cdr3_length: 16; j_call: TRBJ1-6; clone_size: .; v_call: TRBV3-1/TRBV3-2; cdr3_nt: TGTGCCAGCAGCCTCGAGGGGGGACAGGGGTATTCACCCCTCCACTTT; cdr3_aa: CASSLEGGQGYSPLHF
d_call: TRBD2; cdr3_length: 16; j_call: TRBJ2-4; clone_size: .; v_call: TRBV4-1; cdr3_nt: TGCGCCAGCAGCCAAGATTTAGTCGGGGGGAAAAACATTCAGTACTTC; cdr3_aa: CASSQDLVGGKNIQYF
d_call: TRBD1; cdr3_length: 18; j_call: TRBJ2-3; clone_size: .; v_call: TRBV11-2; cdr3_nt: TGTGCCAGCAGCTCAGACAGGGGGCCATCTGCTAGCACAGATACGCAGTATTTT; cdr3_aa: CASSSDRGPSASTDTQYF
d_call: TRBD1; cdr3_length: 16; j_call: TRBJ1-1; clone_size: .; v_call: TRBV14; cdr3_nt: TGTGCCAGCAGCCGCTCATGGACAGGGATGAACACTGAAGCTTTCTTT; cdr3_aa: CASSRSWTGMNTEAFF
d_call: .; cdr3_length: 17; j_call: TRBJ1-4; clone_size: .; v_call: TRBV3-1/TRBV3-2; cdr3_nt: TGTGCCAGCAGCCATCTCCGGTCGGGTTTTCAGGGAGAAAAACTGTTTTTT; cdr3_aa: CASSHLRSGFQGEKLFF
d_call: .; cdr3_length: 12; j_call: TRBJ2-3; clone_size: .; v_call: TRBV1; cdr3_nt: TGCACCAGCAGAGACCAGGCGGATACGCAGTATTTT; cdr3_aa: CTSRDQADTQYF
d_call: .; cdr3_length: 14; j_call: TRBJ1-2; clone_size: .; v_call: TRBV19; cdr3_nt: TGTGCCAGTAGTAAGTCAGGGATGGTAAGAGGCTACACCTTC; cdr3_aa: CASSKSGMVRGYTF
d_call: TRBD1; cdr3_length: 16; j_call: TRBJ2-3; clone_size: .; v_call: TRBV18; cdr3_nt: TGTGCCAGCTCACCACCGGACAGGGGCCTCACAGATACGCAGTATTTT; cdr3_aa: CASSPPDRGLTDTQYF
d_call: .; cdr3_length: 16; j_call: TRBJ2-2; clone_size: .; v_call: TRBV5-6; cdr3_nt: TGTGCCAGCAGCTACTCCCGGACACCGAACACCGGGGAGCTGTTTTTT; cdr3_aa: CASSYSRTPNTGELFF
d_call: TRBD1; cdr3_length: 15; j_call: TRBJ2-7; clone_size: .; v_call: TRBV19; cdr3_nt: TGTGCCAGTAGTATGGGTGGGACAGGGACCTACGAGCAGTACTTC; cdr3_aa: CASSMGGTGTYEQYF
d_call: .; cdr3_length: 15; j_call: TRBJ1-5; clone_size: .; v_call: TRBV7-8; cdr3_nt: TGTGCCAGCAGCTTACTGGGGAGGGGGAATCAGCCCCAGCATTTT; cdr3_aa: CASSLLGRGNQPQHF
d_call: TRBD1; cdr3_length: 16; j_call: TRBJ1-1; clone_size: .; v_call: TRBV27; cdr3_nt: TGTGCCAGCAACAAGTGGGGCAGGGGGCTTTCCACTGAAGCTTTCTTT; cdr3_aa: CASNKWGRGLSTEAFF
d_call: .; cdr3_length: 13; j_call: TRBJ1-2; clone_size: once; v_call: TRBV2; cdr3_nt: TGTGCCAGCACACAACAGGCTAACTATGGCTACACCTTC; cdr3_aa: CASTQQANYGYTF
d_call: TRBD1; cdr3_length: 15; j_call: TRBJ2-5; clone_size: once; v_call: TRBV5-1; cdr3_nt: TGCGCCAGCAGCTTGGGACAGGGGTCCCAAGAGACCCAGTACTTC; cdr3_aa: CASSLGQGSQETQYF
d_call: .; cdr3_length: 11; j_call: TRBJ2-7; clone_size: .; v_call: TRBV12-3/TRBV12-4; cdr3_nt: TGTGCCAGCAGCCCCTTCTACGAGCAGTACTTC; cdr3_aa: CASSPFYEQYF
d_call: TRBD1; cdr3_length: 16; j_call: TRBJ1-6; clone_size: .; v_call: TRBV5-6; cdr3_nt: TGTGCCAGCAGCTTGGCAGGGGGACCTTATAATTCACCCCTCCACTTT; cdr3_aa: CASSLAGGPYNSPLHF
d_call: .; cdr3_length: 15; j_call: TRBJ1-4; clone_size: few; v_call: TRBV5-1; cdr3_nt: TGCGCCAGCAGCTTGGCCGGCAGGGGACATGAAAAACTGTTTTTT; cdr3_aa: CASSLAGRGHEKLFF